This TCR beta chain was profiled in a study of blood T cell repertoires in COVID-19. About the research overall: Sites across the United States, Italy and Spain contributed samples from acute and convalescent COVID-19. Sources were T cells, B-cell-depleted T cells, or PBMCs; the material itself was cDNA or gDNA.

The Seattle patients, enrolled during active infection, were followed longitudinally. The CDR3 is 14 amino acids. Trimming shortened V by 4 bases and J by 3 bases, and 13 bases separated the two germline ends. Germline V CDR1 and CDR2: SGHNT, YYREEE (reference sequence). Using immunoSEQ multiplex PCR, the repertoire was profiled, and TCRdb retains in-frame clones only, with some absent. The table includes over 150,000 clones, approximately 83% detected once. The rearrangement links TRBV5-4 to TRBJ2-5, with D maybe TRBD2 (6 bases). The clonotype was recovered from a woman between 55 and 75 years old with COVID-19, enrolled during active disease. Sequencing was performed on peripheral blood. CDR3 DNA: TGTGCCAGCAGCCACGGAGGGCCGGAAGAGACCCAGTACTTC. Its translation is CASSHGGPEETQYF. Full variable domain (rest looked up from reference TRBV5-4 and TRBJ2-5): ETGVTQSPTHLIKTRGQQVTLRCSSQSGHNTVSWYQQALGQGPQFIFQYYREEENGRGNFPPRFSGLQFPNYSSELNVNALELDDSALYLCASSHGGPEETQYFGPGTRLLVL.